This T cell receptor beta chain was obtained from a study of blood T cell repertoires in COVID-19. The length of the CDR3 is 15 residues. Germline-derived CDR1 and CDR2 are LGHNA and YNFKEQ. Trimming cost V 0 bases and J 5 bases, with 13 bases left between them. What the recovered Cohort 3 donors had was two negative PCRs, clearance, or symptom resolution. Generated by immunoSEQ multiplex PCR, the TCRdb table keeps only in-frame clones and is missing some. This sample carries under 200,000 clones, approximately 80% of them seen once, and the ten largest clones take approximately 12%. The sequenced sample consisted of PBMCs or T cells enriched from blood (not recorded which). This TCR was sampled from a man aged 50-59 years who had recovered from COVID-19. The gene calls are TRBV4-2 and TRBJ1-2; TRBD1 might be the D (6 bases). CDR3 coding DNA: TGTGCCAGCAGCCAAGAGGGGCAGGGGCTTTATGGCTACACCTTC. Translating gives CASSQEGQGLYGYTF.